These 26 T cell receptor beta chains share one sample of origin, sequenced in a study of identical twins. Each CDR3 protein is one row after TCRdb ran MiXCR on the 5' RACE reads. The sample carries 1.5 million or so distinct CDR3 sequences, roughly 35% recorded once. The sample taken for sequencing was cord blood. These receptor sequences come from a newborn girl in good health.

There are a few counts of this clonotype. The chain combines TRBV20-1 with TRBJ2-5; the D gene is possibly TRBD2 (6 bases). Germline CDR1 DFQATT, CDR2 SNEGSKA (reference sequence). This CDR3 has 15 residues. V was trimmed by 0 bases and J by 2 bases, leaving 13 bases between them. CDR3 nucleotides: TGCAGTGCTAGAGATCGGGGGACGCGGCAAGAGACCCAGTACTTC. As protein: CSARDRGTRQETQYF.

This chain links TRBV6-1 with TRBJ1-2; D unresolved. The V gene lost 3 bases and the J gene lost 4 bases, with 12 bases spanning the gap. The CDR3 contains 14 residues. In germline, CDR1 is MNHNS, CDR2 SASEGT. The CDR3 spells CASSEHRRGYGYTF. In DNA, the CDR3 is TGTGCCAGCAGTGAGCACCGTCGGGGCTATGGCTACACCTTC.

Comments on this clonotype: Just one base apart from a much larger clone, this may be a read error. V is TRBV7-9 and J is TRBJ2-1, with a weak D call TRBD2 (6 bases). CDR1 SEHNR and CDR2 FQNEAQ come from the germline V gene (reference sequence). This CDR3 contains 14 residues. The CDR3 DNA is TGTGCCGGCAGCTGGGGACTTGGGAACAATGAGCAGTTCTTC. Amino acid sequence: CAGSWGLGNNEQFF.

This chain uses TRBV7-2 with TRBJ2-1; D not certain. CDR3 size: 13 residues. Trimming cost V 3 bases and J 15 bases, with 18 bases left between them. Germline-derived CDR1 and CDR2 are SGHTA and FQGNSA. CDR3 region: CASSFSHNSPRFF. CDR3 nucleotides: TGTGCCAGCAGCTTTTCCCACAACTCCCCCCGGTTCTTC.

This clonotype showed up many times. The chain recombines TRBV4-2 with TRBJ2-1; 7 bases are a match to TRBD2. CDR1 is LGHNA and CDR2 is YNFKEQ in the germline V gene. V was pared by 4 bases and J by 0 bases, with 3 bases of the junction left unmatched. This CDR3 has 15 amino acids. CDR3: CASSPQRGSYNEQFF. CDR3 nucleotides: TGTGCCAGCAGCCCCCAGCGGGGCTCCTACAATGAGCAGTTCTTC.

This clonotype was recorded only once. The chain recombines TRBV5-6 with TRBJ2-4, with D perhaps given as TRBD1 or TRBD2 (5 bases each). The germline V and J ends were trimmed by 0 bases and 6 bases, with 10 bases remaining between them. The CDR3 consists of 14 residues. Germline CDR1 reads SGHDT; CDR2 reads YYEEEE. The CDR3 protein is CASSLGGVRNIQYF. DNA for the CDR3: TGTGCCAGCAGCTTGGGAGGGGTGAGAAACATTCAGTACTTC.

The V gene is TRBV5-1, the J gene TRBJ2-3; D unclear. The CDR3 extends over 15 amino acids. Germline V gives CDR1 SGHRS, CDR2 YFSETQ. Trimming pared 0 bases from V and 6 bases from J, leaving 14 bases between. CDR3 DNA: TGCGCCAGCAGCTTGGCAGAACTATTCACCGATACGCAGTATTTT. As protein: CASSLAELFTDTQYF.

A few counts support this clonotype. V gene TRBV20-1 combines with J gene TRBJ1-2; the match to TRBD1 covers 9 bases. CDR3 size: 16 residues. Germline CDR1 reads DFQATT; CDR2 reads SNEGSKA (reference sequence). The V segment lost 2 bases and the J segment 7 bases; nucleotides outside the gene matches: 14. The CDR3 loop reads CSARNLNRDRASGYTF. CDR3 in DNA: TGCAGTGCTAGAAATCTGAACCGGGACAGGGCAAGTGGCTACACCTTC.

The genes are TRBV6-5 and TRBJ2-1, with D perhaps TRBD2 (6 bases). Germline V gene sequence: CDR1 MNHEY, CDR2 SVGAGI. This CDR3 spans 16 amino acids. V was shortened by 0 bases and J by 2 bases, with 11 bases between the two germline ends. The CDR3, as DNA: TGTGCCAGCAGTTACTCGGGCGGGAACGCCTACAATGAGCAGTTCTTC. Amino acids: CASSYSGGNAYNEQFF.

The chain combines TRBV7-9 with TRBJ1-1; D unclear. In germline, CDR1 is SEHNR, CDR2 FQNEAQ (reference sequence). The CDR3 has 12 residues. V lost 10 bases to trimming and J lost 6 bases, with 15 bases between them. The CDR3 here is CAIPGWEAEAFF. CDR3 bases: TGTGCCATCCCCGGGTGGGAAGCTGAAGCTTTCTTT.

CDR3 sequence (DNA): TGTGCCAGCAGCCGTTGGCAGAGTAATGAAAAACTGTTTTTT. It yields the protein CASSRWQSNEKLFF. The chain employs TRBV3-1 and TRBJ1-4; unclear D gene. CDR3 length equals 14 residues. The germline V gene encodes CDR1 LGHDT and CDR2 YNNKEL (reference sequence). V gave up 4 bases and J gave up 4 bases, with 10 bases separating them.

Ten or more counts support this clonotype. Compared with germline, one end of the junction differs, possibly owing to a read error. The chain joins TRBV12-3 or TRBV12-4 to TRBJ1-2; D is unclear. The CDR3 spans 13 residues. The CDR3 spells CASSPGANYGYTF. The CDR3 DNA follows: TGCGCCAGCAGTCCGGGAGCTAACTATGGCTACACCTTC.

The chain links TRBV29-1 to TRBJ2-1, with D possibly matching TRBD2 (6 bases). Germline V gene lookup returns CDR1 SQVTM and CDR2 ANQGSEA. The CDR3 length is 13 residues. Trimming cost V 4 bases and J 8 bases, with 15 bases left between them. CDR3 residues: CSVGIGTRDEQFF. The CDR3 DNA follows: TGCAGCGTTGGGATAGGGACTCGCGATGAGCAGTTCTTC.

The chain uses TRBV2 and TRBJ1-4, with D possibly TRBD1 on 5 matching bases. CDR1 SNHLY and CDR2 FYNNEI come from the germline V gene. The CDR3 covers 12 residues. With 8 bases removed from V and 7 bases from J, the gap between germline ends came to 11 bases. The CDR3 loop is CASGRDGEKLFF. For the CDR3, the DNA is TGTGCCAGCGGCAGGGATGGTGAAAAACTGTTTTTT.

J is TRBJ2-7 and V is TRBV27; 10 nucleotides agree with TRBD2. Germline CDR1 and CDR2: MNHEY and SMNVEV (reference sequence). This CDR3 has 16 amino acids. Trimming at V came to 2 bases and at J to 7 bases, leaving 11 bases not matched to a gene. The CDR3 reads CASSLHPSGSPNEQYF. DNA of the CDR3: TGTGCCAGCAGTTTACATCCTAGCGGGAGCCCAAATGAGCAGTACTTC.

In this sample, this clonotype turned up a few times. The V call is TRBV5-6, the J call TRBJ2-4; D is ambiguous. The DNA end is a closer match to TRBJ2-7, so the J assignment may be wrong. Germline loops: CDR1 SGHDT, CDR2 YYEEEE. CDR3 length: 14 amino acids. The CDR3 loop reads CASSYGEALNEQYF. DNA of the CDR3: TGTGCCAGCAGCTACGGAGAGGCCCTTAACGAGCAGTACTTC.

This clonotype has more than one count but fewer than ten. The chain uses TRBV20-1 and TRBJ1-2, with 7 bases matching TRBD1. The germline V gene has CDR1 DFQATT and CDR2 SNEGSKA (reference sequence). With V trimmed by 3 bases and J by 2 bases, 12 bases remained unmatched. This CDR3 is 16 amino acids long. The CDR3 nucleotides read TGCAGTGCTAGGGGGCGGACAGGCCTTATGAACTATGGCTACACCTTC. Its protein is CSARGRTGLMNYGYTF.

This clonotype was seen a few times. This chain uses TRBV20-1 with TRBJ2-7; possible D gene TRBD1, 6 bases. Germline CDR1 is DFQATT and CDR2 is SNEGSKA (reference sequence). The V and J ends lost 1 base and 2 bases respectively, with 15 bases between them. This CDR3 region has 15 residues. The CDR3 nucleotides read TGCAGTGCTAGAGCGGAGACAGGAACTCCCTACGAGCAGTACTTC. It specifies CSARAETGTPYEQYF.

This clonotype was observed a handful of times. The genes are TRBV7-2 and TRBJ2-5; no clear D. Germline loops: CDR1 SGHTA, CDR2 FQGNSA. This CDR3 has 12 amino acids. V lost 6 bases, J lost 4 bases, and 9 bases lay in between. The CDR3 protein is CASSILGETQYF. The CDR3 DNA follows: TGTGCCAGCAGTATCCTAGGAGAGACCCAGTACTTC.

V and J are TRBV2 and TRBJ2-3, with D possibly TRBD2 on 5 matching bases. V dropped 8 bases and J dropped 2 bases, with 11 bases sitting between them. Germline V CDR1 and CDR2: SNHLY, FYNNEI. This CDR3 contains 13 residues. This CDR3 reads CASASSYTDTQYF. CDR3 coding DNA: TGTGCCAGCGCATCTAGCTACACAGATACGCAGTATTTT.

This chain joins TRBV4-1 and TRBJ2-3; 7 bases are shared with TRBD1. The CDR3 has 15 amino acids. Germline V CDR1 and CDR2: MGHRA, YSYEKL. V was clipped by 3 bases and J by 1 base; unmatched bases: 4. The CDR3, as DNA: TGCGCCAGCAGCCAGCCCGGGACAGGCACAGATACGCAGTATTTT. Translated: CASSQPGTGTDTQYF.

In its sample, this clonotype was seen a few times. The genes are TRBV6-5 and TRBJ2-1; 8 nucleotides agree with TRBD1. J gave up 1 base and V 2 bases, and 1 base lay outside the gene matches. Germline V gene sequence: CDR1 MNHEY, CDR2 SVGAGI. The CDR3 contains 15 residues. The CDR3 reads CASSYRDRSYNEQFF. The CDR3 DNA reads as TGTGCCAGCAGTTACCGGGACAGGTCCTACAATGAGCAGTTCTTC.

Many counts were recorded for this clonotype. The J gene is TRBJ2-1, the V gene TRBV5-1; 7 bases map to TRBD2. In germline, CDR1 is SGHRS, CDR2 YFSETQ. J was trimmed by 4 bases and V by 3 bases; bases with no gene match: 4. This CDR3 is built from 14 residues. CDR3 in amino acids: CASSSSGLYNEQFF. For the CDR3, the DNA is TGCGCCAGCAGCTCTAGCGGCCTTTACAATGAGCAGTTCTTC.

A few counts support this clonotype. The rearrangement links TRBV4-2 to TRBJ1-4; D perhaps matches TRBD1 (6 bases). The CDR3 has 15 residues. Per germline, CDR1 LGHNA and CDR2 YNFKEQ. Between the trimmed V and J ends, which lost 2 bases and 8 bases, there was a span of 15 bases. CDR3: CASSQPAGGREKLFF. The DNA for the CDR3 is TGTGCCAGCAGCCAACCTGCGGGGGGCAGGGAAAAACTGTTTTTT.

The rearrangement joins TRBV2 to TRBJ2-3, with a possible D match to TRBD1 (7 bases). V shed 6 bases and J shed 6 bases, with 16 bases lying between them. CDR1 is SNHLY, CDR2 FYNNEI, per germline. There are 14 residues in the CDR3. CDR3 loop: CASSPGQAGDTQYF. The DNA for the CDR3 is TGTGCCAGCAGCCCCGGACAGGCGGGGGATACGCAGTATTTT.

CDR3 nucleotides: TGTGCCAGCAGCCTGGCCACAGAGGGCCGGCAGCCCCAGCATTTT. Translating gives CASSLATEGRQPQHF. The V call is TRBV12-3 or TRBV12-4, the J call TRBJ1-5; D is unresolved. V dropped 6 bases and J dropped 7 bases, with 19 bases sitting between them. This CDR3 contains 15 residues.